This is a list of T cell receptor beta chains from one sample in a study of blood T cells in healthy people across ages. Via MiXCR, TCRdb re-called the 5' RACE reads, giving one row per CDR3 protein. The sample shows about 900,000 distinct CDR3 sequences, approximately 49% of them seen only once. The specimen sequenced was blood. These receptor sequences come from a man younger than 45 in good health. The CDR3 runs from the conserved cysteine through the conserved F or W. The D gene is left open where the match is weak. For some rows the clone size is stated as once, few or many, or as a class when expanded; others skip it.

abundance,d_gene,v_gene,j_gene,CDR3aa,CDR3nt
.,.,TRBV5-1,TRBJ2-5,CASSAGMYQETQYF,TGCGCCAGCAGTGCAGGGATGTACCAAGAGACCCAGTACTTC
.,.,TRBV6-1,TRBJ2-1,CASSGDPGSGGEQFF,TGTGCCAGCAGTGGAGACCCGGGGTCCGGCGGTGAGCAGTTCTTC
.,.,TRBV12-3/TRBV12-4,TRBJ1-6,CASSLEAISPLHF,TGTGCCAGCAGTTTAGAGGCTATTTCACCCCTCCACTTT
.,.,TRBV7-9,TRBJ1-5,CASSKAGIGQPQHF,TGTGCCAGCAGCAAGGCAGGGATCGGCCAGCCCCAGCATTTT
.,.,TRBV10-3,TRBJ2-7,CAISEAAYEQYF,TGTGCCATCAGTGAGGCAGCCTACGAGCAGTACTTC
few,.,TRBV29-1,TRBJ1-1,CSVDGGSDTEAFF,TGCAGCGTTGATGGGGGCTCCGACACTGAAGCTTTCTTT
.,.,TRBV6-6,TRBJ1-1,CASSSRQRAGGSTEAFF,TGTGCCAGCAGTTCCCGACAGAGGGCGGGGGGGAGCACTGAAGCTTTCTTT
.,TRBD2,TRBV29-1,TRBJ2-7,CSVQIAGGREQYF,TGCAGCGTTCAAATCGCGGGGGGTCGGGAGCAGTACTTC
.,.,TRBV20-1,TRBJ1-2,CSARGEGALRDYGYTF,TGCAGTGCTAGAGGAGAAGGGGCCCTCCGCGACTATGGCTACACCTTC
many,.,TRBV4-1,TRBJ1-5,CASSQDPSMSNQPQHF,TGCGCCAGCAGCCAAGATCCCTCTATGAGCAATCAGCCCCAGCATTTT
few,.,TRBV2,TRBJ2-3,CASRKGSSTDTQYF,TGTGCCAGCAGAAAGGGCTCTAGCACAGATACGCAGTATTTT
.,.,TRBV6-1,TRBJ1-2,CASSDLANYGYTF,TGTGCCAGCAGTGACCTTGCTAACTATGGCTACACCTTC
.,TRBD2,TRBV6-5,TRBJ2-3,CASSQLAGGADTQYF,TGTGCCAGCAGCCAACTAGCGGGGGGCGCAGATACGCAGTATTTT
many,TRBD2,TRBV20-1,TRBJ2-5,CSASGLAGPYQETQYF,TGCAGTGCTAGTGGACTAGCGGGGCCGTACCAAGAGACCCAGTACTTC
many,.,TRBV12-3/TRBV12-4,TRBJ2-1,CASSFGDNYNEQFF,TGTGCCAGCAGTTTTGGGGACAACTACAATGAGCAGTTCTTC
many,TRBD1,TRBV12-3/TRBV12-4,TRBJ1-2,CASSIQGNYGYTF,TGTGCCAGCAGTATACAGGGGAACTATGGCTACACCTTC
few,.,TRBV6-5,TRBJ1-1,CASSYPGLMNTEAFF,TGTGCCAGCAGTTACCCCGGTCTCATGAACACTGAAGCTTTCTTT
few,.,TRBV29-1,TRBJ2-3,CSVKGTITDTQYF,TGCAGCGTCAAAGGGACCATCACAGATACGCAGTATTTT
.,.,TRBV4-3,TRBJ2-7,CASSQGQLAADEQYF,TGCGCCAGCAGCCAAGGACAGCTCGCGGCTGACGAGCAGTACTTC
.,TRBD1,TRBV12-3/TRBV12-4,TRBJ2-7,CASSLGRTGFIEQYF,TGTGCCAGCAGTTTAGGACGGACAGGGTTCATCGAGCAGTACTTC
.,.,TRBV20-1,TRBJ2-1,CSASRGLSYNEQFF,TGCAGTGCCTCCCGGGGGCTCTCCTACAATGAGCAGTTCTTC
.,.,TRBV6-6,TRBJ2-6,CANSFTGRGGANVLTF,TGTGCCAACAGTTTCACAGGGAGAGGTGGGGCCAACGTCCTGACTTTC
.,TRBD1,TRBV28,TRBJ2-1,CASSLRDRGFGNEQFF,TGTGCCAGCAGTTTAAGGGACAGGGGGTTTGGTAATGAGCAGTTCTTC
.,TRBD2,TRBV27,TRBJ2-1,CASSLISGGWNEQFF,TGTGCCAGCAGTTTAATTAGCGGGGGGTGGAATGAGCAGTTCTTC
.,.,TRBV7-2,TRBJ2-2,CASSFSRLGGTGELFF,TGTGCCAGCAGCTTTTCTAGGCTCGGGGGCACCGGGGAGCTGTTTTTT
few,.,TRBV20-1,TRBJ2-5,CSALRASTHVETQYF,TGCAGTGCCTTAAGGGCGTCCACACATGTGGAGACCCAGTACTTC
.,TRBD1,TRBV3-1,TRBJ2-3,CASSQNPGQGPADTQYF,TGTGCCAGCAGCCAAAATCCGGGACAGGGGCCCGCAGATACGCAGTATTTT
few,.,TRBV27,TRBJ2-5,CASSFSGLRETQYF,TGTGCCAGCAGTTTTTCAGGGTTGCGAGAGACCCAGTACTTC
.,.,TRBV11-2,TRBJ2-7,CASSFRGFGSNDSYEQYF,TGTGCCAGCAGCTTTCGGGGGTTCGGCAGCAACGATTCCTACGAGCAGTACTTC
few,TRBD2,TRBV12-3/TRBV12-4,TRBJ2-1,CASRFTSGGMNEQFF,TGTGCCAGCAGATTCACTAGCGGGGGAATGAATGAGCAGTTCTTC
once,TRBD1,TRBV5-4,TRBJ1-2,CASSLDGTGEHGYTF,TGTGCCAGCAGCTTGGATGGGACAGGGGAGCATGGCTACACCTTC
.,.,TRBV2,TRBJ2-6,CASNGVSGANVLTF,TGTGCCAGCAACGGAGTCTCTGGGGCCAACGTCCTGACTTTC
.,.,TRBV12-3/TRBV12-4,TRBJ2-1,CASSENGGYNEQFF,TGTGCCAGCAGTGAGAACGGGGGTTACAATGAGCAGTTCTTC
.,TRBD1,TRBV20-1,TRBJ1-2,CSAIPTGDHYGYTF,TGCAGTGCTATACCAACAGGGGACCACTATGGCTACACCTTC
.,TRBD1,TRBV12-3/TRBV12-4,TRBJ2-1,CACLRDRVGNEQFF,TGTGCCTGCCTCCGGGACAGGGTGGGCAATGAGCAGTTCTTC
.,.,TRBV6-1,TRBJ2-6,CASKVAGANALTF,TGTGCCAGCAAAGTGGCTGGGGCCAACGCCCTGACTTTC
few,.,TRBV3-1,TRBJ2-7,CASSQEGTRIPYEQYF,TGTGCCAGCAGCCAAGAGGGGACCAGGATCCCCTACGAGCAGTACTTC
.,.,TRBV12-3/TRBV12-4,TRBJ1-6,CASSLDLGRTNSPLHF,TGTGCCAGCAGTTTAGACTTGGGACGGACAAATTCACCCCTCCACTTT
few,.,TRBV14,TRBJ2-5,CASSQVPSGVGETQYF,TGTGCCAGCAGCCAAGTTCCGTCTGGGGTCGGGGAGACCCAGTACTTC